The clone carrying this T cell receptor beta chain showed up just a few times. The antigen is undetermined. This sample is part of a study of blood T cells in healthy people across ages. Across the study: About one barcoded TCR beta cDNA was captured per two T cells. Points from the study as a whole: The long-lived group displayed more naive CD4+ cells, plus higher diversity, than the aged donors did. The fall in TCR beta diversity per million T cells was roughly linear with age.

Each donor's blood draw was around 9.2 milliliters of peripheral blood. V lost 3 bases to trimming and J lost 3 bases, with 8 bases between them. Germline-derived CDR1 and CDR2 are SEHNR and FQNEAQ (reference sequence). There are 14 residues in the CDR3. A sample-barcoded 5' primer and a J-beta primer mix were used in a second PCR of about 6 to 12 cycles. MiXCR, run by TCRdb on the 5' RACE reads, gives a single entry per CDR3 protein. The sample lists 1.5 million to 2 million distinct CDR3 sequences, roughly 50% occurring once. The rearrangement joins TRBV7-9 to TRBJ1-4; D not resolved. This TCR was sampled from a woman aged 40-49 years in good health. Sequenced input: blood. The CDR3 protein is CASSFGGPNEKLFF. In DNA form, the CDR3 reads TGTGCCAGCAGCTTTGGTGGGCCTAATGAAAAACTGTTTTTT. The whole variable domain, remainder taken from reference TRBV7-9 and TRBJ1-4, is DTGVSQNPRHKITKRGQNVTFRCDPISEHNRLYWYRQTLGQGPEFLTYFQNEAQLEKSRLLSDRFSAERPKGSFSTLEIQRTEQGDSAMYLCASSFGGPNEKLFFGSGTQLSVL.